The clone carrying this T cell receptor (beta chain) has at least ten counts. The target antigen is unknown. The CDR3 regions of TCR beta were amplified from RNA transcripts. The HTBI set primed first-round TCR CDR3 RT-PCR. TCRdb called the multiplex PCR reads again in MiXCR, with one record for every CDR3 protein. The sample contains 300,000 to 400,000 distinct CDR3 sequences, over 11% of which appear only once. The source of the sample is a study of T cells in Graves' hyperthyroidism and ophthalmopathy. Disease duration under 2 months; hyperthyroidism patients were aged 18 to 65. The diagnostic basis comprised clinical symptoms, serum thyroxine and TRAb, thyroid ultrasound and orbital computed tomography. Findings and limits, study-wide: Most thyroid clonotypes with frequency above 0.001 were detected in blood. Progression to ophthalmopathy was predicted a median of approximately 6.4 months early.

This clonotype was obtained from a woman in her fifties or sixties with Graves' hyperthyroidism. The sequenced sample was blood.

The DNA of the CDR3 is TGTGCCAGCAGCTTCAAGGGTTTGGGGATCTACGAGCAGTACTTC. Its translation: CASSFKGLGIYEQYF. The genes are TRBV5-5 and TRBJ2-7; D ambiguous. The ends were cut back, 2 bases at V and 3 bases at J, with 15 bases in the middle. CDR1 is SGHKS and CDR2 is YYEKEE in the germline V gene (reference sequence). The CDR3 runs to 15 residues. The full variable domain, completed using reference TRBV5-5 and TRBJ2-7, is DAGVTQSPTHLIKTRGQQVTLRCSPISGHKSVSWYQQVLGQGPQFIFQYYEKEERGRGNFPDRFSARQFPNYSSELNVNALLLGDSALYLCASSFKGLGIYEQYFGPGTRLTVT.